This passage covers 30 T cell receptor beta chains from one sample sequenced in a study of shared T cell receptors in the human thymus. Sequencing used immunoSEQ multiplex PCR; TCRdb keeps in-frame clones, though not all of them. The sample yields hundreds of thousands of clones, 70% to 80% seen once. This sample was also put to use in a study of human thymus T cells.

The sample consisted of thymocytes. All receptors come from a boy in the first two years of life with a congenital heart defect.

The chain couples TRBV5-1 to TRBJ1-2; TRBD1 is a possible D gene (6 bases). CDR1 is SGHRS, CDR2 YFSETQ, per germline. V was trimmed by 4 bases and J by 3 bases, leaving 13 bases between them. This CDR3 has 14 amino acids. CDR3 DNA sequence: TGCGCCAGCAGCCTCCAGGGGCAGGACTATGGCTACACCTTC. It codes for CASSLQGQDYGYTF.

This chain uses TRBV23-1 with TRBJ2-7; the match to TRBD1 covers 8 bases. TRBV23-1 is reported as an ORF; its role is uncertain. V lost 4 bases, J lost 0 bases, and 5 bases stayed unmatched. The CDR3 has 15 residues. CDR3 DNA: TGCGCCAGCAGTCGTGCGACAGGGGTCTCCTACGAGCAGTACTTC. As protein: CASSRATGVSYEQYF.

In its sample, this clone was seen a few times. This chain connects TRBV18 to TRBJ1-3, with a tentative D call TRBD1 (5 bases). The V and J ends lost 1 base and 4 bases respectively, with 23 bases between them. This CDR3 has 19 amino acids. Germline-derived CDR1 and CDR2 are KGHSH and LQKENI. This chain's CDR3 is CASSPREDGTRKAGNTIYF. In nucleotides, the CDR3 is TGTGCCAGCTCACCACGGGAGGACGGGACCCGGAAGGCCGGAAACACCATATATTTT.

The genes are TRBV9 and TRBJ2-3; 10 bases agree with TRBD2. Germline lookup yields CDR1 SGDLS and CDR2 YYNGEE. Germline trimming cut 4 bases from V and 3 bases from J; bases unmatched to any gene: 8. CDR3 length: 16 residues. The CDR3 loop reads CASSPLAGGRTDTQYF. CDR3 DNA: TGTGCCAGCAGCCCCTTAGCGGGAGGTCGTACAGATACGCAGTATTTT.

The V and J genes are TRBV5-1 and TRBJ2-1; TRBD1 is a possible D gene (6 bases). Germline lookup yields CDR1 SGHRS and CDR2 YFSETQ. CDR3 length: 16 residues. V was trimmed by 4 bases and J by 0 bases, leaving 14 bases between them. CDR3 amino acids: CASSGGHRSSYNEQFF. Written as DNA, the CDR3 is TGCGCCAGCAGCGGGGGACACCGGAGCTCCTACAATGAGCAGTTCTTC.

The chain recombines TRBV19 with TRBJ2-4; D is perhaps TRBD1 (5 bases). Looked up from germline, CDR1 is LNHDA and CDR2 is SQIVND (reference sequence). There are 17 residues in the CDR3. V was clipped by 4 bases and J by 5 bases, with 21 bases between them. The CDR3: CASSNDLGRGGQNIQYF. The DNA of the CDR3 is TGTGCCAGTAGTAATGACCTCGGAAGGGGCGGCCAAAACATTCAGTACTTC.

The rearrangement links TRBV29-1 to TRBJ2-5; perhaps TRBD1 as D (6 bases). Trimming took off 7 bases at V and 1 base at J, with 13 bases between the two ends. CDR3 length: 13 residues. Germline CDR1 SQVTM, CDR2 ANQGSEA. CDR3 protein: CSAPDRRQETQYF. CDR3 nucleotide sequence: TGCAGCGCCCCTGACAGGCGCCAAGAGACCCAGTACTTC.

This rearrangement joins TRBV12-2 to TRBJ2-1; no DNA check was done on the table's D call, TRBD2. TRBV12-2 is termed a pseudogene. The CDR3 has 17 residues. CDR3 bases: TGTGCAAGTCGCTTGGCGCTAGCGGGAGGGGCCCCCCATGAGCAGTTCTTC. Its protein product is CASRLALAGGAPHEQFF.

This clone was observed a single time. The chain combines TRBV28 with TRBJ1-4, with TRBD1 identical over 8 bases. This CDR3 spans 16 amino acids. Germline V CDR1 and CDR2: MDHEN, SYDVKM. V dropped 7 bases and J dropped 0; count of bases not matched to a gene: 7. The CDR3 nucleotides are TGTGCCAGCACCCGGGGGACAGGACCAACTAATGAAAAACTGTTTTTT. As protein: CASTRGTGPTNEKLFF.

V gene TRBV13 combines with J gene TRBJ2-7; maybe TRBD1 (5 bases). V shed 2 bases and J shed 5 bases, with 13 bases lying between them. Per the germline V gene, CDR1 is PRHDT and CDR2 is FYEKMQ (reference sequence). The CDR3 length is 14 residues. CDR3 loop: CASSLRAGWNEQYF. In DNA, the CDR3 is TGTGCCAGCAGCTTAAGGGCAGGGTGGAACGAGCAGTACTTC.

The chain joins TRBV5-8 to TRBJ1-5, with D perhaps matching TRBD1 (6 bases). Trimming removed 1 base from V and 6 bases from J, with 20 bases in between. Germline CDR1 reads SGHTS; CDR2 reads YDEGEE. This CDR3 has 17 amino acids. CDR3 nucleotide sequence: TGTGCCAGCAGCTTGAGGGCGGGGGCCGCCGGGGGTCAGCCCCAGCATTTT. Protein product: CASSLRAGAAGGQPQHF.

The rearrangement links TRBV7-9 to TRBJ2-1; TRBD2 is a possible D gene (6 bases). Trimming removed 8 bases from V and 7 bases from J, with 18 bases in between. The germline V gene encodes CDR1 SEHNR and CDR2 FQNEAQ (reference sequence). The CDR3 has 14 residues. CDR3 amino acids: CASRIGRGWNEQFF. The DNA of the CDR3 is TGTGCCAGCCGAATAGGGCGGGGTTGGAATGAGCAGTTCTTC.

The chain recombines TRBV11-2 with TRBJ2-2; 12 nucleotides agree with TRBD2. Germline CDR1 and CDR2: SGHAT and FQNNGV. The V segment lost 0 bases and the J segment 5 bases; nucleotides outside the gene matches: 4. The CDR3 is 17 amino acids. The CDR3 region has the DNA TGTGCCAGCAGCTTAGATTCGACTAGCGGGAGAACCGGGGAGCTGTTTTTT. It yields the protein CASSLDSTSGRTGELFF.

J is TRBJ2-7 and V is TRBV7-8; TRBD1 matches at 8 bases. The CDR3 is 15 amino acids. V gave up 2 bases and J gave up 4 bases; unmatched junction bases: 7. The V gene's germline CDR1 is SGHVS and CDR2 FQNEAQ. In DNA, the CDR3 is TGTGCCAGCAGCTTATGGCAGGGGGCGGGATACGAGCAGTACTTC. It yields the protein CASSLWQGAGYEQYF.

The rearrangement links TRBV6-5 to TRBJ2-5; TRBD2 aligns across 8 bases. CDR3 length equals 13 residues. The V gene's germline CDR1 is MNHEY and CDR2 SVGAGI. The trim removed 10 bases at V and 2 bases at J, leaving 6 bases unmatched. The CDR3 DNA sequence: TGTGCCACCCGACTAGCGAGACAAGAGACCCAGTACTTC. Protein sequence: CATRLARQETQYF.

The chain uses TRBV30 and TRBJ2-3, with 7 bases that match TRBD2. V lost 1 base, J lost 5 bases, and 12 bases stayed unmatched. The CDR3 is 16 residues long. In germline, CDR1 is GTSNPN, CDR2 SVGIG (reference sequence). CDR3 residues: CAWSGPGGSFQDTQYF. In DNA form, the CDR3 reads TGTGCCTGGAGTGGGCCCGGCGGGAGCTTTCAAGATACGCAGTATTTT.

The count of this clone is one. The chain joins TRBV14 to TRBJ1-1; D remains unclear. V was pared by 0 bases and J by 5 bases, with 16 bases between. The germline CDR1 and CDR2 sequences are SGHDN and FVKESK. This CDR3 is built from 16 residues. The CDR3 sequence: CASSQDLAVGRTEAFF. The DNA of the CDR3 is TGTGCCAGCAGCCAAGATCTGGCGGTGGGGAGGACTGAAGCTTTCTTT.

The J gene is TRBJ2-1, the V gene TRBV10-1; TRBD2 is a possible D gene (5 bases). CDR3 length: 12 residues. Trimming pared 4 bases from V and 8 bases from J, leaving 9 bases between. Looked up from germline, CDR1 is WNHNN and CDR2 is SYGVQD (reference sequence). The CDR3 DNA sequence: TGCGCCAGCAGTGGCGAGGGAGATGAGCAGTTCTTC. Translating it yields CASSGEGDEQFF.

This clone appeared a few times. The V gene is TRBV30, the J gene TRBJ2-7; 9 positions match TRBD1. CDR1 is GTSNPN and CDR2 is SVGIG in the germline V gene (reference sequence). The junction had 8 bases not matched to a gene; V was cut back by 1 base and J by 4 bases. CDR3 size: 15 residues. CDR3: CAWSDRTGDCYEQYF. CDR3 bases: TGTGCCTGGAGTGACAGGACAGGGGATTGTTACGAGCAGTACTTC.

This chain connects TRBV5-1 to TRBJ2-3, with D possibly TRBD1 on 5 matching bases. V lost 2 bases to trimming and J lost 3 bases, with 22 bases between them. The V gene's germline CDR1 is SGHRS and CDR2 YFSETQ. The CDR3 is made up of 18 amino acids. CDR3 nucleotide sequence: TGCGCCAGCAGCTTACCCTCCATTGCAGCTCCAGGGACAGATACGCAGTATTTT. Translating gives CASSLPSIAAPGTDTQYF.

V and J are TRBV27 and TRBJ2-2; 7 bases line up with TRBD1. The CDR3 sequence is 15 residues long. Trimming took 5 bases from V and 6 from J; bases not matched to a gene: 9. CDR1 and CDR2 (germline): MNHEY, SMNVEV (reference sequence). CDR3 bases: TGTGCCAGCAGTCCCAGACAGGGTTACGCCGGGGAGCTGTTTTTT. This translates into CASSPRQGYAGELFF.

This clone occurred a few times. The chain carries TRBV28 and TRBJ2-7; D might be TRBD1 (5 bases). This CDR3 spans 17 amino acids. V was pared by 1 base and J by 3 bases, with 19 bases between. Germline CDR1 reads MDHEN; CDR2 reads SYDVKM. Written as DNA, the CDR3 is TGTGCCAGCAGTTTATCCCCTCTGAAGGGGAAGGACTACGAGCAGTACTTC. Protein sequence: CASSLSPLKGKDYEQYF.

The chain recombines TRBV7-8 with TRBJ2-1, with D unresolved. The CDR3 extends over 13 amino acids. Germline V CDR1 and CDR2: SGHVS, FQNEAQ. Trimming left V 1 base short and J 5 bases short, with 6 bases between. Here the CDR3 DNA reads TGTGCCAGCAGCTTAGGGGCAGACAATGAGCAGTTCTTC. Translating gives CASSLGADNEQFF.

This clone appeared a few times. CDR3 sequence (DNA): TGTGCCAGCAGACCTGGCGAGACAGGGTATACATTCGAGCAGTACTTC. Its translation: CASRPGETGYTFEQYF. The rearrangement joins TRBV28 to TRBJ2-7; 7 nucleotides agree with TRBD1. The length of the CDR3 is 16 residues. V shed 6 bases and J 6 bases; nucleotides not matched to a gene: 17. In germline, CDR1 is MDHEN, CDR2 SYDVKM. The full variable domain, rest sourced from reference TRBV28 and TRBJ2-7, is DVKVTQSSRYLVKRTGEKVFLECVQDMDHENMFWYRQDPGLGLRLIYFSYDVKMKEKGDIPEGYSVSREKKERFSLILESASTNQTSMYLCASRPGETGYTFEQYFGPGTRLTVT.

The gene calls are TRBV2 and TRBJ2-7; 11 bases align to TRBD2. Per the germline V gene, CDR1 is SNHLY and CDR2 is FYNNEI. V was pared by 3 bases and J by 5 bases, with 3 bases of the junction left unmatched. The CDR3 is made up of 14 amino acids. CDR3 DNA: TGTGCCAGCAGTGACGGGACTAGCGGCCACGAGCAGTACTTC. Its translation: CASSDGTSGHEQYF.

This clone occurred once. This rearrangement joins TRBV27 to TRBJ2-5, with D unresolved. The J call could be wrong; TRBJ2-7 is a better fit for the DNA end. The CDR3 has 12 residues. CDR1 is MNHEY, CDR2 SMNVEV, per germline (reference sequence). CDR3 nucleotides: TGTGCCAGCAGTTTTGGTCCCTACGAGCAGTACTTC. This gives the protein CASSFGPYEQYF.

The V gene is TRBV28, the J gene TRBJ1-2; D is possibly TRBD1 (6 bases). The germline V gene encodes CDR1 MDHEN and CDR2 SYDVKM. The CDR3 loop spans 14 amino acids. The ends were cut back, 11 bases at V and 2 bases at J, with 18 bases in the middle. CDR3 nucleotide sequence: TGTGCCGGGAGTTGGGGGCAGCTCAACTATGGCTACACCTTC. This codes for CAGSWGQLNYGYTF.

The rearrangement joins TRBV28 to TRBJ1-5; 7 positions match TRBD1. V shed 9 bases and J 4 bases; nucleotides not matched to a gene: 9. CDR3 length: 14 residues. The germline CDR1 and CDR2 sequences are MDHEN and SYDVKM. DNA of the CDR3: TGTGCCAGTCTCAACGGGACAGTTAATCAGCCCCAGCATTTT. This codes for CASLNGTVNQPQHF.

The V call is TRBV4-2, the J call TRBJ1-4; D not resolved. Germline V gives CDR1 LGHNA, CDR2 YNFKEQ. Trimming cost V 0 bases and J 3 bases, with 8 bases left between them. This CDR3 is 15 amino acids long. Here the CDR3 DNA reads TGTGCCAGCAGCCAAGAGCGGTATCCTAATGAAAAACTGTTTTTT. Amino acids: CASSQERYPNEKLFF.

This clone was seen a handful of times. The rearrangement joins TRBV19 to TRBJ2-5; 12 positions match TRBD2. This CDR3 has 22 residues. Per germline, CDR1 LNHDA and CDR2 SQIVND (reference sequence). The V and J ends lost 1 base and 4 bases, in that order; junction bases with no gene match: 22. CDR3 amino acids: CASSIGGGGAAASGRAPETQYF. The CDR3 DNA sequence: TGTGCCAGTAGTATAGGGGGAGGGGGTGCGGCGGCTAGCGGGAGGGCCCCAGAGACCCAGTACTTC. Filled out from reference TRBV19 and TRBJ2-5, the complete variable domain reads DGGITQSPKYLFRKEGQNVTLSCEQNLNHDAMYWYRQDPGQGLRLIYYSQIVNDFQKGDIAEGYSVSREKKESFPLTVTSAQKNPTAFYLCASSIGGGGAAASGRAPETQYFGPGTRLLVL.